This T cell receptor beta chain was retrieved from a study of blood T cell repertoires in COVID-19. Method: immunoSEQ multiplex PCR; TCRdb's copy keeps in-frame clones and lacks some. Here the sample spans some 260,000 clones, under 95% being singletons. Germline V lookup: CDR1 SGHDT, CDR2 YYEEEE. The CDR3 contains 15 residues. V was pared by 4 bases and J by 0 bases, with 14 bases between. Residents of about two dozen US areas, aged about 18 to 95 years, made up the participants. This receptor was obtained from a woman between 18 and 29 years old who had recovered from COVID-19. Sequencing used PBMCs or T cells enriched from blood (not recorded which). The chain carries TRBV5-6 and TRBJ2-7, with D maybe TRBD2 (6 bases). CDR3 residues: CASSPAGGSSYEQYF. The CDR3 DNA is TGTGCCAGCAGCCCTGCTGGGGGGAGCTCCTACGAGCAGTACTTC.